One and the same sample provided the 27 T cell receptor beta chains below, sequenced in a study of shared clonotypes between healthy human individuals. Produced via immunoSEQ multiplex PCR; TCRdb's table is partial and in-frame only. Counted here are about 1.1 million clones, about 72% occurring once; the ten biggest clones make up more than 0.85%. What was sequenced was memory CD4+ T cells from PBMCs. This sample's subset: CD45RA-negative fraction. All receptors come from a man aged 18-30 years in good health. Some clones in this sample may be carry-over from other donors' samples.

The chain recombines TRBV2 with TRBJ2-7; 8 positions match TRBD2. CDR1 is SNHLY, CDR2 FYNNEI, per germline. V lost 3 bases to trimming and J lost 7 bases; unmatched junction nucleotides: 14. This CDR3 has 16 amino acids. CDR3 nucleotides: TGTGCCAGCAGTGACAAGAGAACGGGAGGGCCGGGGGAGCAGTACTTC. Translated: CASSDKRTGGPGEQYF.

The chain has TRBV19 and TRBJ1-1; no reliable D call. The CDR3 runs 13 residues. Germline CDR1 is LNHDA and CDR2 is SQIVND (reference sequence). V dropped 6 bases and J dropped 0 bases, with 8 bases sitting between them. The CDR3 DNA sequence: TGTGCCAGTAGGGGCAGGTTGAACACTGAAGCTTTCTTT. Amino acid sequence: CASRGRLNTEAFF.

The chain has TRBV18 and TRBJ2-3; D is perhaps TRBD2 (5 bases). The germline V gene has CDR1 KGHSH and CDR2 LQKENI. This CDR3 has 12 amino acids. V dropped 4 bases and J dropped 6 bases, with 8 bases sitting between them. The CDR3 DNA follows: TGTGCCAGCTCACAAGGGAGTGATACGCAGTATTTT. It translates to CASSQGSDTQYF.

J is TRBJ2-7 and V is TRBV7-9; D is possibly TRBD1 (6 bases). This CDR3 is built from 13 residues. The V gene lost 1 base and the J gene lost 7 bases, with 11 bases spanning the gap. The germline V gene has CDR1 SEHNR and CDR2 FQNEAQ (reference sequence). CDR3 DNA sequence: TGTGCCAGCAGCTTAGGGACAGTGGGGGAGCAGTACTTC. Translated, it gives CASSLGTVGEQYF.

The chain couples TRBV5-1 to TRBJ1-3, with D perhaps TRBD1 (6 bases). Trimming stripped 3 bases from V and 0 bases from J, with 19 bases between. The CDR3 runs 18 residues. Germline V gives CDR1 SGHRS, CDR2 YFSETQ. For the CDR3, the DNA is TGCGCCAGCAGCTCACAACTTGGGGGCCCTCTCTCTGGAAACACCATATATTTT. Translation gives CASSSQLGGPLSGNTIYF. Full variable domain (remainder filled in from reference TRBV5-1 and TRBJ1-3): KAGVTQTPRYLIKTRGQQVTLSCSPISGHRSVSWYQQTPGQGLQFLFEYFSETQRNKGNFPGRFSGRQFSNSRSEMNVSTLELGDSALYLCASSSQLGGPLSGNTIYFGEGSWLTVV.

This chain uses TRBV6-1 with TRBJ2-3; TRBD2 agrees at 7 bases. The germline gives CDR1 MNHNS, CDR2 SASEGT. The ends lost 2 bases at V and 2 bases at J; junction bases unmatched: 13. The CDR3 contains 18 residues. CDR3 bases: TGTGCCAGCAGTGAATTAGGGTTGGGCGGGAGCTACACAGATACGCAGTATTTT. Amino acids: CASSELGLGGSYTDTQYF.

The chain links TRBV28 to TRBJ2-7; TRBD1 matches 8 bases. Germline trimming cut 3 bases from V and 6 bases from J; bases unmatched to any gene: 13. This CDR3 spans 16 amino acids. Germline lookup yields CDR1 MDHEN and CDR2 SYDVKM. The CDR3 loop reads CASSFPSQGARIEQYF. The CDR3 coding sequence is TGTGCCAGCAGTTTTCCTAGCCAGGGGGCGCGGATCGAGCAGTACTTC.

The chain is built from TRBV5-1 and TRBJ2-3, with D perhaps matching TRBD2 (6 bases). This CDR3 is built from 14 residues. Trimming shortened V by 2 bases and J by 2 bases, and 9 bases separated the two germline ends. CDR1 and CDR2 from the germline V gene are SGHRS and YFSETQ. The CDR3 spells CASSFAGHTDTQYF. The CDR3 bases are TGCGCCAGCAGCTTTGCGGGGCACACAGATACGCAGTATTTT.

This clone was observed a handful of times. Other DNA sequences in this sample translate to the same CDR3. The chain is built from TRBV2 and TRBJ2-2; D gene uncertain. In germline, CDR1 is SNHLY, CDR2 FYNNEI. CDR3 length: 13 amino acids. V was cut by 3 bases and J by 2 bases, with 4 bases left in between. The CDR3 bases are TGTGCCAGCAGTGAGTCTAACACCGGGGAGCTGTTTTTT. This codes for CASSESNTGELFF.

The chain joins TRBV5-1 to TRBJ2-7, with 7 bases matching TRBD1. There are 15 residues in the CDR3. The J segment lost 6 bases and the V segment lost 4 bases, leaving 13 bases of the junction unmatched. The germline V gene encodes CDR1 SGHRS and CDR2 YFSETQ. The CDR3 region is CASSTTGEMSLEQYF. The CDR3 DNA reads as TGCGCCAGCAGCACCACAGGGGAAATGTCTCTCGAGCAGTACTTC.

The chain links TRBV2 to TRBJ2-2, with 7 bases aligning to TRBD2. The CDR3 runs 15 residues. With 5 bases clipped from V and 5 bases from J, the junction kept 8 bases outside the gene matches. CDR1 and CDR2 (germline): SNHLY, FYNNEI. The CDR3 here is CASSLAGRVTGELFF. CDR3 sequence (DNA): TGTGCCAGCAGTTTAGCAGGGAGGGTTACCGGGGAGCTGTTTTTT.

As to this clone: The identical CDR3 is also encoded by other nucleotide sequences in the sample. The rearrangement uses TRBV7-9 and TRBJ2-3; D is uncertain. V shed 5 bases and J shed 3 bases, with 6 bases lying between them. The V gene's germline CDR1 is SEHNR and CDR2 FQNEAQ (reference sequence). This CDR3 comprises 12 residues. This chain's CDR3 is CASSTSTDTQYF. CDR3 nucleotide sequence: TGTGCCAGCAGCACAAGTACAGATACGCAGTATTTT.

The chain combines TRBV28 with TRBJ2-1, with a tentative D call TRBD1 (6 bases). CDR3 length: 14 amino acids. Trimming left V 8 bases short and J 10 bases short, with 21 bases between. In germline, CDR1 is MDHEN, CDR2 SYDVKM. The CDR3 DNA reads TGTGCCAGCGCTCCTTGGGGGCCTGGGACAGAGCAGTTCTTC. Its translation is CASAPWGPGTEQFF. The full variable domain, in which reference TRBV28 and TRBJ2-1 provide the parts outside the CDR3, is DVKVTQSSRYLVKRTGEKVFLECVQDMDHENMFWYRQDPGLGLRLIYFSYDVKMKEKGDIPEGYSVSREKKERFSLILESASTNQTSMYLCASAPWGPGTEQFFGPGTRLTVL.

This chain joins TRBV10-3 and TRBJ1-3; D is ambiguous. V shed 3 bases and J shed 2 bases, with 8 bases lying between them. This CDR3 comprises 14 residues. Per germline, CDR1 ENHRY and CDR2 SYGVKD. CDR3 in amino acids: CAISDSSTGNTIYF. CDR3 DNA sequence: TGTGCCATCAGTGACAGTAGTACTGGAAACACCATATATTTT.

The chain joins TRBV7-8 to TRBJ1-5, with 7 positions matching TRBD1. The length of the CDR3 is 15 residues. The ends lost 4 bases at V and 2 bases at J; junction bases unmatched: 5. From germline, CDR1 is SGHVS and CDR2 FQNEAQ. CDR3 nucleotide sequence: TGTGCCAGCAGCTCACAGGGGAGGGGCAATCAGCCCCAGCATTTT. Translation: CASSSQGRGNQPQHF. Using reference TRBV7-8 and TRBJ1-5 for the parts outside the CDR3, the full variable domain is GAGVSQSPRYKVAKRGQDVALRCDPISGHVSLFWYQQALGQGPEFLTYFQNEAQLDKSGLPSDRFFAERPEGSVSTLKIQRTQQEDSAVYLCASSSQGRGNQPQHFGDGTRLSIL.

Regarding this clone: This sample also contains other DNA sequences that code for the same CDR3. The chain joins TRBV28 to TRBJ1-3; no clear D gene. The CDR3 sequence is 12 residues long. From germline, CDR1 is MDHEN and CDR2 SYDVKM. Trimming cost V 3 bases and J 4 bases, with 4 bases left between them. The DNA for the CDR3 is TGTGCCAGCAGTTTCATGGGAAACACCATATATTTT. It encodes CASSFMGNTIYF.

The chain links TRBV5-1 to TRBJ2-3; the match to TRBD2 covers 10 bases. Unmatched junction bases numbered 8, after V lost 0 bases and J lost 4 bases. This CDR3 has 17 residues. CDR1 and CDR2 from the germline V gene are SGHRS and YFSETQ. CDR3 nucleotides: TGCGCCAGCAGCTTGGTAGGCCTAGCGGGAGTAGCAGATACGCAGTATTTT. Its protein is CASSLVGLAGVADTQYF.

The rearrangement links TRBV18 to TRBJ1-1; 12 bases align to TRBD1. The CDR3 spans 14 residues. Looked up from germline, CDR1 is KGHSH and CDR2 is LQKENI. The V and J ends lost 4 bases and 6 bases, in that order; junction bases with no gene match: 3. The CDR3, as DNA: TGTGCCAGCTCACATAGGGACAGGGGGCCTGAAGCTTTCTTT. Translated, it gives CASSHRDRGPEAFF.

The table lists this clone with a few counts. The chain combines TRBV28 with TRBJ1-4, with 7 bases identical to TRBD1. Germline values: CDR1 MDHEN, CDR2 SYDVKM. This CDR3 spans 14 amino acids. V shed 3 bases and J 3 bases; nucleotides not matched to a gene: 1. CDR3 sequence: CASSFRGSNEKLFF. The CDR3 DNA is TGTGCCAGCAGTTTCAGGGGGTCTAATGAAAAACTGTTTTTT.

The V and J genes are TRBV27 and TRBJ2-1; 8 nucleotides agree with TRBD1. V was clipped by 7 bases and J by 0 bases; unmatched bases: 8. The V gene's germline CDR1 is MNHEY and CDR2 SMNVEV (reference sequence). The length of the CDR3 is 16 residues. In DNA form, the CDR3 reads TGTGCCAGCACCAACAGACAGGGGAGCTCCTACAATGAGCAGTTCTTC. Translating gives CASTNRQGSSYNEQFF.

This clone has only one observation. This chain's CDR3 is CASTQWSGNYEQYF. The CDR3 nucleotides read TGTGCCAGCACCCAATGGAGCGGGAATTACGAGCAGTACTTC. The rearrangement joins TRBV7-2 to TRBJ2-7, with TRBD2 matching over 7 bases. Germline V gene sequence: CDR1 SGHTA, CDR2 FQGNSA. Unmatched junction bases numbered 10, after V lost 7 bases and J lost 4 bases. This CDR3 comprises 14 residues. Complete variable domain (other parts from reference TRBV7-2 and TRBJ2-7): GAGVSQSPSNKVTEKGKDVELRCDPISGHTALYWYRQSLGQGLEFLIYFQGNSAPDKSGLPSDRFSAERTGGSVSTLTIQRTQQEDSAVYLCASTQWSGNYEQYFGPGTRLTVT.

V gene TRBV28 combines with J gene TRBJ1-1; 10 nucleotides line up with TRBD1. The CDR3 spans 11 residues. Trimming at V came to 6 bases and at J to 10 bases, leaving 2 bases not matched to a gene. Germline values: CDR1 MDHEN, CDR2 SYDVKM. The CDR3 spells CASRWTGGAFF. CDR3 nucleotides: TGTGCCAGCAGGTGGACAGGGGGAGCTTTCTTT. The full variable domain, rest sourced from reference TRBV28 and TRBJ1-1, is DVKVTQSSRYLVKRTGEKVFLECVQDMDHENMFWYRQDPGLGLRLIYFSYDVKMKEKGDIPEGYSVSREKKERFSLILESASTNQTSMYLCASRWTGGAFFGQGTRLTVV.

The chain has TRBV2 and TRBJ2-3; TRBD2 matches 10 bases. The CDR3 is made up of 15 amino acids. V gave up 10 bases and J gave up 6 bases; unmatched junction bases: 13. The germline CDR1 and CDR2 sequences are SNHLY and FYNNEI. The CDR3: CATHKGSGRADTQYF. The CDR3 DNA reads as TGTGCCACCCATAAGGGGAGCGGGAGGGCGGATACGCAGTATTTT.

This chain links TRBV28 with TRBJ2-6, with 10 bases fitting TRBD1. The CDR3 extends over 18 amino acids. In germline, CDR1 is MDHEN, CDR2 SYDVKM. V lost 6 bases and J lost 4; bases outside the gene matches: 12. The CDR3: CASRVSGTGVSGANVLTF. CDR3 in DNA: TGTGCCAGCAGGGTCTCCGGGACAGGGGTCTCGGGGGCCAACGTCCTGACTTTC.

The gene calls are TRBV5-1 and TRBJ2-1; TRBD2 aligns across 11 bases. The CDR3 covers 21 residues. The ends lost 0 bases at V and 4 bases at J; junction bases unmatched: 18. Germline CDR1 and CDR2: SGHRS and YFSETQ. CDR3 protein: CASSLVPEWDRGTSGYNEQFF. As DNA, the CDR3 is TGCGCCAGCAGCTTGGTTCCCGAGTGGGATCGAGGGACTAGCGGATACAATGAGCAGTTCTTC.

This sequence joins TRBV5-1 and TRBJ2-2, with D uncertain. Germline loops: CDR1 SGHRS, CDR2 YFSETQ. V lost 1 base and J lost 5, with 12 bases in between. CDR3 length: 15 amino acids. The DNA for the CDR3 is TGCGCCAGCAGCTTGTCAGACTTACGGACCGGGGAGCTGTTTTTT. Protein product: CASSLSDLRTGELFF. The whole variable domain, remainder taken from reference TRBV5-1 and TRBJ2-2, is KAGVTQTPRYLIKTRGQQVTLSCSPISGHRSVSWYQQTPGQGLQFLFEYFSETQRNKGNFPGRFSGRQFSNSRSEMNVSTLELGDSALYLCASSLSDLRTGELFFGEGSRLTVL.

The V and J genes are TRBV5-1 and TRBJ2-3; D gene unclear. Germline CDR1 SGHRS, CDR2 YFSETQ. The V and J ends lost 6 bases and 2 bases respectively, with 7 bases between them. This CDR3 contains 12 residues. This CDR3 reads CASKQNTDTQYF. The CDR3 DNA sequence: TGCGCCAGCAAGCAAAACACAGATACGCAGTATTTT.